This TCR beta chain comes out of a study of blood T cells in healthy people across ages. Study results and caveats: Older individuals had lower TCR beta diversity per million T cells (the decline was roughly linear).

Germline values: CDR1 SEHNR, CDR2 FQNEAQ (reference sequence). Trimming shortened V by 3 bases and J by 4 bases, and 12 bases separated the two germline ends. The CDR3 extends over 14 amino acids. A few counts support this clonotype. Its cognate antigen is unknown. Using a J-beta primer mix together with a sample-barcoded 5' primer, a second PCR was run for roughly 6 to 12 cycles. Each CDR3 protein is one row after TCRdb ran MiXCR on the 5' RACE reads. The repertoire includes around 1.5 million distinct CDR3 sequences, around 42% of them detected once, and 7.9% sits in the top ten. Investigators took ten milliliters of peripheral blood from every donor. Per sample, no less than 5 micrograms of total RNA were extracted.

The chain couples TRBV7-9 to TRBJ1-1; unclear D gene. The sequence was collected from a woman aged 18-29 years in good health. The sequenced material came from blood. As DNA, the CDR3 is TGTGCCAGCAGCTTGTCCGGGGATGGCACTGAAGCTTTCTTT. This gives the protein CASSLSGDGTEAFF. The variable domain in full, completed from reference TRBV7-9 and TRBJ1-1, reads DTGVSQNPRHKITKRGQNVTFRCDPISEHNRLYWYRQTLGQGPEFLTYFQNEAQLEKSRLLSDRFSAERPKGSFSTLEIQRTEQGDSAMYLCASSLSGDGTEAFFGQGTRLTVV.